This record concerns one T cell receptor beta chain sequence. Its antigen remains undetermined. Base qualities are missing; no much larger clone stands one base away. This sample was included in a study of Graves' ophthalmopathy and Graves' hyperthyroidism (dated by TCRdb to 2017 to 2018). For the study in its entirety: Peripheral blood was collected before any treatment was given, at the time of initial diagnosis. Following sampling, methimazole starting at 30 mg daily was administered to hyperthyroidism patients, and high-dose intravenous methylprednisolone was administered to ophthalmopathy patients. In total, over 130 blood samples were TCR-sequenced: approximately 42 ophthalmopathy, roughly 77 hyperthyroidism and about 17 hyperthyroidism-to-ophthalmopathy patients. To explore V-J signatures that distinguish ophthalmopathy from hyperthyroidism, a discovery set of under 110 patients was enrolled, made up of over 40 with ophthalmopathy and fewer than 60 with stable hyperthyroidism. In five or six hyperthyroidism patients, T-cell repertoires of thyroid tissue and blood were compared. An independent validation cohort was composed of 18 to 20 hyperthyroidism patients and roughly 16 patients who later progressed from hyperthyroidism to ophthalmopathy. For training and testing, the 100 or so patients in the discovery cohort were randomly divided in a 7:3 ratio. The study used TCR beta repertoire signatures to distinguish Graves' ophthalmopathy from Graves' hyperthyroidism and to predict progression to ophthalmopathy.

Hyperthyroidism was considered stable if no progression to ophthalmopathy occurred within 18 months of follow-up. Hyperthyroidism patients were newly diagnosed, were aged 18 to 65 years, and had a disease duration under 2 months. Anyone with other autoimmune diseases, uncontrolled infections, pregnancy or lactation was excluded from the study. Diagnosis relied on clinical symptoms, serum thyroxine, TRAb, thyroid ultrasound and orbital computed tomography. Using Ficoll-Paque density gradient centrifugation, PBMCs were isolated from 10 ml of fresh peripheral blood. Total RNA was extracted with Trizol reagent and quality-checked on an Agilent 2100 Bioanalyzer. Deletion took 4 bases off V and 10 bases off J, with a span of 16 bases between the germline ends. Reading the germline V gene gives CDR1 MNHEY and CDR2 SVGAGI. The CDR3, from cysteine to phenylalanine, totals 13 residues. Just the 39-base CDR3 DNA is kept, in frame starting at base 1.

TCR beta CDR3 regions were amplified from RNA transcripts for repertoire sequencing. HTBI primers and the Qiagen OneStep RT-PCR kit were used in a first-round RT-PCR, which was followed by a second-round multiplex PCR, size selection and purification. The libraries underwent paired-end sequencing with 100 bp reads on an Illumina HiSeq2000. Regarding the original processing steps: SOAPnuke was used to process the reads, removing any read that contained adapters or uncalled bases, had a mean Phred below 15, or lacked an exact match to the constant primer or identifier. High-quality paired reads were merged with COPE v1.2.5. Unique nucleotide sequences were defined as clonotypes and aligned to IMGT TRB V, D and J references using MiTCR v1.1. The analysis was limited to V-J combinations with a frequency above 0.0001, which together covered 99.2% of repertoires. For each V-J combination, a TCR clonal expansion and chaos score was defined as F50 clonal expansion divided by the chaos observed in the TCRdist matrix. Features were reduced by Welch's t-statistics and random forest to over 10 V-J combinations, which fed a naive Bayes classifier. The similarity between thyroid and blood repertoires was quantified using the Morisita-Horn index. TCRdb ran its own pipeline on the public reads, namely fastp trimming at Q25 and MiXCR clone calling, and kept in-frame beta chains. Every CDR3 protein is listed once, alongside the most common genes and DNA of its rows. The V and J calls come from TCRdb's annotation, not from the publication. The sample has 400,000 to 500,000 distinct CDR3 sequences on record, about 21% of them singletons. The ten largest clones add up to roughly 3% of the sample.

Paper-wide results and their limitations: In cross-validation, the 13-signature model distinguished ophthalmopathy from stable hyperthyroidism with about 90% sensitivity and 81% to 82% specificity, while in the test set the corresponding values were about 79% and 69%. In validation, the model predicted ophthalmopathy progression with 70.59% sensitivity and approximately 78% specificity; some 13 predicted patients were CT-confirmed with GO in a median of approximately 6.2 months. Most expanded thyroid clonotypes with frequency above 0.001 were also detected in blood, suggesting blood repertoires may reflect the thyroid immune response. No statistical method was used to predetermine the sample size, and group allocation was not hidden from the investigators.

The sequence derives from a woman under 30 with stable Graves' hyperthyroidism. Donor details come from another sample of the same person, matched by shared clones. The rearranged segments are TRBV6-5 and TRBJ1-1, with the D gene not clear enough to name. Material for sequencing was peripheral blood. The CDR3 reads CASSLGSRSVAFF. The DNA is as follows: TGTGCCAGCAGTTTAGGGAGCCGATCGGTAGCTTTCTTT.